Listed below are T cell receptor beta chains from one sample, sequenced in a study of cytomegalovirus exposure and HLA in healthy donors. Sequencing was performed with immunoSEQ multiplex PCR; in TCRdb, only in-frame clones are kept and a portion is missing. The sample includes roughly 170,000 clones, approximately 80% of them seen just once. Sequencing was performed on PBMCs. The receptor set was obtained from a woman aged 18 to 35 in good health and CMV-seronegative. CDR3s include the opening cysteine and the closing phenylalanine or tryptophan. The order of the fields is clone size, J gene, D gene, V gene, CDR3 DNA, CDR3 protein. D genes are given only for firm matches. Where a row states a size, it is once, few, many or the class of an expanded clone; other rows omit it.

>NA|TRBJ2-5|NA|TRBV10-1
TGCGCCAGCAAAGGGCAGCCGGGGGAAGAGACCCAGTACTTC
CASKGQPGEETQYF
>once|TRBJ1-2|NA|TRBV27
TGTGCCAGCAGTGCGATTCAGGGGATGGGTGGCTACACCTTC
CASSAIQGMGGYTF
>NA|TRBJ1-3|NA|TRBV11-3
TGTGCCAGCAGCAATAGACAGTCCTCTGGAAACACCATATATTTT
CASSNRQSSGNTIYF
>NA|TRBJ2-7|TRBD1|TRBV11-2
TGTGCCAGCACCCCGGGGTGGTCGGGACAGGGCTTCGAGCAGTACTTC
CASTPGWSGQGFEQYF
>NA|TRBJ2-7|NA|TRBV7-9
TGTGCCAGCAGCTTAGGGACAGTCCCCTACGAGCAGTACTTC
CASSLGTVPYEQYF
>NA|TRBJ1-2|NA|TRBV6-5
TGTGCCAGCAGTTCCCCATGGGAGCGGGGCTACACCTTC
CASSSPWERGYTF
>NA|TRBJ2-3|NA|TRBV28
TGTGCCAGCAGTTTAGCTGGCCACACAGATACGCAGTATTTT
CASSLAGHTDTQYF
>NA|TRBJ2-1|TRBD1|TRBV7-9
TGTGCCAGCGGACAGGGGTTGTATGAGCAGTTCTTC
CASGQGLYEQFF
>NA|TRBJ2-7|NA|TRBV6-4
TGTGCCAGCAGGCGCCTGAAGGGGTTCTACGAGCAGTACTTC
CASRRLKGFYEQYF
>NA|TRBJ2-1|TRBD2|TRBV19
TGTGCCAGTAGTATAGGACCAGCGGGGGTGTACAATGAGCAGTTCTTC
CASSIGPAGVYNEQFF
>NA|TRBJ2-7|TRBD2|TRBV6-5
TGTGCCAGCAGTTACACCGGACTAGCGGTCTACGAGCAGTACTTC
CASSYTGLAVYEQYF
>NA|TRBJ2-7|NA|TRBV5-6
TGTGCCAGCAGCTCCCCCTCCCAGGGGCGCCCCTCCTACGAGCAGTACTTC
CASSSPSQGRPSYEQYF
>NA|TRBJ2-3|NA|TRBV5-1
TGCGCCAGCAGTTTCAGCGGAGGGGTGAGCACAGATACGCAGTATTTT
CASSFSGGVSTDTQYF
>NA|TRBJ2-1|NA|TRBV27
TGTGCCAGCACCCGTCTGGGGGGAAGTCAAGGGAATGAGCAGTTCTTC
CASTRLGGSQGNEQFF
>NA|TRBJ2-7|NA|TRBV28
TGTGCCAGCAGTGGCAGGGTCTACGAGCAGTACTTC
CASSGRVYEQYF
>NA|TRBJ2-1|NA|TRBV7-2
TGTGCCAGCAGCTGGGCTCGCCTGAACAATGAGCAGTTCTTC
CASSWARLNNEQFF
>once|TRBJ1-2|TRBD1|TRBV5-4
TGTGCCAGCAGCTTGGAACAGGGGGCTGGCTACACCTTC
CASSLEQGAGYTF
>NA|TRBJ1-2|NA|TRBV30
TGTGCCTGGAGATCCTGGGGCTTGACAGAAAGTTATGGCTACACCTTC
CAWRSWGLTESYGYTF
>NA|TRBJ2-1|TRBD2|TRBV10-2
TGCGCCAGCAGGGAGACTAGCGGGAATGGGTACAATGAGCAGTTCTTC
CASRETSGNGYNEQFF
>NA|TRBJ2-7|NA|TRBV28
TGTGCCAGCTCACCCTTTTCCTACGGGCAGTACTTC
CASSPFSYGQYF
>NA|TRBJ2-1|NA|TRBV19
TGTGCCAGTAGTACAGACTGGGGGGTAGGAAGGTACAATGAGCAGTTCTTC
CASSTDWGVGRYNEQFF
>NA|TRBJ2-3|TRBD1|TRBV27
TGTGCCAGCAGTGCATACAGGGGGCGGTACACAGATACGCAGTATTTT
CASSAYRGRYTDTQYF
>NA|TRBJ2-1|TRBD2|TRBV5-1
TGCGCCAGCAGATCTCCTAGCGGGAGGACCTATGAGCAGTTCTTC
CASRSPSGRTYEQFF
>once|TRBJ2-3|TRBD2|TRBV7-2
TGTGCCAGCAGCCAGACTAGCGGGAGCACAGATACGCAGTATTTT
CASSQTSGSTDTQYF
>NA|TRBJ2-7|NA|TRBV28
TGTGCCAGCAGTTTTCACTACGAGCAGTACTTC
CASSFHYEQYF
>NA|TRBJ2-7|TRBD2|TRBV7-9
TGTGCCAGCAGCTTTCTAGCGGGAGTCGTTGAGCAGTACTTC
CASSFLAGVVEQYF
>NA|TRBJ2-1|TRBD2|TRBV2
TGTGCCAGCAAAAGACTAGCGGGAGTTAGCAATGAGCAGTTCTTC
CASKRLAGVSNEQFF
>NA|TRBJ2-4|TRBD1|TRBV7-2
TGTGCCAGCAGACTTCCCGACAGGGGGAACATTCAGTACTTC
CASRLPDRGNIQYF
>NA|TRBJ1-5|TRBD1|TRBV5-1
TGCGCCAGCAGCTTGGACGGGACAGGGGGTCAGCCCCAGCATTTT
CASSLDGTGGQPQHF
>NA|TRBJ2-7|NA|TRBV19
TGTGCCAGTAGTATTGGACATCCCTACGAGCAGTACTTC
CASSIGHPYEQYF
>NA|TRBJ2-1|TRBD1|TRBV5-5
TGTGCCAGCAGCCTCCGTGACAGGGCTACCTACAATGAGCAGTTCTTC
CASSLRDRATYNEQFF
>NA|TRBJ2-5|TRBD2|TRBV6-1
TGTGCCAGCAGTAAACTAGCGGACCAAGAGACCCAGTACTTC
CASSKLADQETQYF
>NA|TRBJ1-1|NA|TRBV10-3
TGTGCCATCCTGTTGGGGGGAGATCGGAACACTGAAGCTTTCTTT
CAILLGGDRNTEAFF
>NA|TRBJ2-7|TRBD1|TRBV11-2
TGTGCCAGCAGCGGACCGGGACAGGGCTGGTGGGAGCAGTACTTC
CASSGPGQGWWEQYF
>NA|TRBJ2-1|NA|TRBV28
TGTGCCAGCAGTTTGTCACTAGCCAGCGCCAATGAGCAGTTCTTC
CASSLSLASANEQFF
>NA|TRBJ2-2|NA|TRBV9
TGTGCCAGCAGCAAAACTGACTCAAACACCGGGGAGCTGTTTTTT
CASSKTDSNTGELFF
>NA|TRBJ2-3|NA|TRBV10-2
TGCGCCAGCAGTGAGTCGTCCAGAACCCTTAGCACAGATACGCAGTATTTT
CASSESSRTLSTDTQYF
>NA|TRBJ2-3|NA|TRBV5-1
TGCGCCAGCAATGACCGGGGCACAGATACGCAGTATTTT
CASNDRGTDTQYF
>NA|TRBJ1-2|NA|TRBV6-5
TGTGCCAGCAGTAGGGCCCCCGCGGGCGGCTACACCTTC
CASSRAPAGGYTF
>NA|TRBJ2-7|TRBD2|TRBV27
TGTGCCAGCAGTAAACCTCTCGCGGGAGTGGACGAGCAGTACTTC
CASSKPLAGVDEQYF
>NA|TRBJ1-5|TRBD1|TRBV28
TGTGCCAGCAGTTTAGTATGGCAGGGGGAAAAAAATCAGCCCCAGCATTTT
CASSLVWQGEKNQPQHF
>NA|TRBJ2-5|NA|TRBV11-3
TGTGCCAGCAGCCCTGGGGAGGAGACCCAGTACTTC
CASSPGEETQYF
>NA|TRBJ2-2|TRBD2|TRBV7-3
TGTGCCAGCAGCTTAATACCTCCGGGACTAGCGGGAGGAGGCACCGGGGAGCTGTTTTTT
CASSLIPPGLAGGGTGELFF
>NA|TRBJ1-2|TRBD1|TRBV6-5
TGTGCCAGCAGTTACTCGTCAGGGGGCCGTGGGAGCTACACCTTC
CASSYSSGGRGSYTF
>NA|TRBJ2-7|NA|TRBV5-4
TGTGCCAGCAGCCTTGGACAGAACTACGAGCAGTACTTC
CASSLGQNYEQYF
>NA|TRBJ1-3|TRBD1|TRBV5-4
TGTGCCAGCAGCGTCGGACAGGGTTCCATATATTTT
CASSVGQGSIYF
>NA|TRBJ2-3|TRBD2|TRBV27
TGTGCCAGCAGTTTAACCCCGAGCGGGAGCCTCGAGACAGATACGCAGTATTTT
CASSLTPSGSLETDTQYF
>NA|TRBJ2-7|NA|TRBV2
TGTGCCAGCAGTGTCAGGTTCCTCTCCTACGAGCAGTACTTC
CASSVRFLSYEQYF